What follows are 29 T cell receptor beta chains derived from one specimen sequenced in a study of Ad26.COV2.S vaccination and SARS-CoV-2 variants. Treatment given: around 19 received Ad26.COV2.S at low or high dose, single or two shots; 5 received placebo; per-sample allocation not given. It was on day 63 after the first vaccine or placebo injection that samples were taken. Generated by immunoSEQ multiplex PCR, the TCRdb table keeps only in-frame clones and is missing some. In the table there are about 480,000 clones, roughly 85% of which are singletons. The sample in question was peripheral blood, obtained in a trial of Ad26.COV2.S vaccine versus placebo. Every receptor here comes from a person between 18 and 65 years old who received the Ad26.COV2.S COVID-19 vaccine or a placebo.

The chain recombines TRBV7-3 with TRBJ2-2; TRBD2 aligns across 8 bases. This CDR3 region has 20 residues. Germline loops: CDR1 SGHTA, CDR2 FQGTGA. The V and J ends lost 2 bases and 2 bases, in that order; junction bases with no gene match: 16. CDR3 residues: CASSLPAGGQGPLNTGELFF. Written as DNA, the CDR3 is TGTGCCAGCAGCTTACCGGCGGGGGGACAAGGCCCATTAAACACCGGGGAGCTGTTTTTT.

CDR3: CASSLGGDGYTF. CDR3 DNA sequence: TGTGCCAGCAGTTTAGGGGGGGATGGCTACACCTTC. The chain couples TRBV28 to TRBJ1-2, with D possibly matching TRBD1 (5 bases). The CDR3 runs to 12 residues. Germline V CDR1 and CDR2: MDHEN, SYDVKM. V lost 2 bases to trimming and J lost 6 bases, with 7 bases between them.

The chain carries TRBV24-1 and TRBJ1-2; D not certain. CDR1 KGHDR and CDR2 SFDVKD come from the germline V gene. Trimming removed 2 bases at V and 4 bases at J, with 10 bases between. The CDR3 sequence is 14 residues long. The CDR3 DNA reads TGTGCCACCAGTGATTATCGACGGGGCTATGGCTACACCTTC. This encodes CATSDYRRGYGYTF.

CDR3 in DNA: TGTGCCAGTAAAACGGACAGGGCAGCGGGTGGCTACACCTTC. It encodes CASKTDRAAGGYTF. This chain uses TRBV7-2 with TRBJ1-2; TRBD1 aligns across 8 bases. This CDR3 is 14 amino acids long. Per the germline V gene, CDR1 is SGHTA and CDR2 is FQGNSA. V was clipped by 9 bases and J by 7 bases; unmatched bases: 13. Full variable domain (missing parts from reference TRBV7-2 and TRBJ1-2): GAGVSQSPSNKVTEKGKDVELRCDPISGHTALYWYRQSLGQGLEFLIYFQGNSAPDKSGLPSDRFSAERTGGSVSTLTIQRTQQEDSAVYLCASKTDRAAGGYTFGSGTRLTVV.

The chain has TRBV7-2 and TRBJ2-3; D not certain. Germline CDR1 reads SGHTA; CDR2 reads FQGNSA. CDR3 length equals 14 residues. Trimming stripped 3 bases from V and 1 base from J, with 8 bases between. In DNA form, the CDR3 reads TGTGCCAGCAGCTTTTCTCCTGGCACAGATACGCAGTATTTT. Its protein is CASSFSPGTDTQYF.

The V gene is TRBV7-2, the J gene TRBJ2-7; 9 bases match TRBD2. CDR1 is SGHTA and CDR2 is FQGNSA in the germline V gene. The CDR3 is 15 amino acids. Losses at the gene ends were 1 base for V and 3 bases for J; bases not matched to a gene: 4. The CDR3 is CASSLVPAGGYEQYF. As DNA, the CDR3 is TGTGCCAGCAGCTTAGTACCAGCGGGAGGCTACGAGCAGTACTTC.

In regard to this clone: An end of the junction does not agree with germline; a read error may underlie this. This chain uses TRBV9 with TRBJ2-7; TRBD1 might be the D (6 bases). The CDR3 covers 13 residues. In germline, CDR1 is SGDLS, CDR2 YYNGEE. CDR3 in DNA: TGTGCCAGCAACGTAGTGGGGGCGGGTGAGCAGTACTTC. It is translated as CASNVVGAGEQYF. Supplemented by reference TRBV9 and TRBJ2-7, the full variable domain reads DSGVTQTPKHLITATGQRVTLRCSPRSGDLSVYWYQQSLDQGLQFLIQYYNGEERAKGNILERFSAQQFPDLHSELNLSSLELGDSALYFCASNVVGAGEQYFGPGTRLTVT.

The genes are TRBV6-5 and TRBJ2-1; the match to TRBD2 covers 9 bases. V trimming: 2 bases; J trimming: 5 bases; junction bases outside the gene matches: 4. Germline V gene lookup returns CDR1 MNHEY and CDR2 SVGAGI. The CDR3 length is 15 residues. This CDR3 is CASSYRLAGHNEQFF. In DNA form, the CDR3 reads TGTGCCAGCAGTTACCGGCTAGCGGGACACAATGAGCAGTTCTTC.

This rearrangement joins TRBV6-5 to TRBJ2-7; 8 bases map to TRBD1. Trimming removed 4 bases from V and 5 bases from J; junction bases left unmatched: 4. CDR1 and CDR2 from the germline V gene are MNHEY and SVGAGI. The CDR3 runs to 13 residues. CDR3 coding DNA: TGTGCCAGCAGTTCCAGGGGGCAGGACGAGCAGTACTTC. This sequence encodes CASSSRGQDEQYF.

The chain carries TRBV5-1 and TRBJ2-3; D is possibly TRBD2 (5 bases). The germline V and J ends were trimmed by 3 bases and 4 bases, with 15 bases remaining between them. Germline V gene lookup returns CDR1 SGHRS and CDR2 YFSETQ. The CDR3 covers 15 residues. The CDR3 region is CASSSGGSGSDTQYF. The CDR3 DNA follows: TGCGCCAGCAGCTCCGGCGGGTCAGGATCAGATACGCAGTATTTT. Filled out from reference TRBV5-1 and TRBJ2-3, the complete variable domain reads KAGVTQTPRYLIKTRGQQVTLSCSPISGHRSVSWYQQTPGQGLQFLFEYFSETQRNKGNFPGRFSGRQFSNSRSEMNVSTLELGDSALYLCASSSGGSGSDTQYFGPGTRLTVL.

This clone was counted between two and nine times. The chain recombines TRBV27 with TRBJ1-1; 7 bases map to TRBD1. The length of the CDR3 is 14 residues. J gave up 1 base and V 3 bases, and 2 bases lay outside the gene matches. Looked up from germline, CDR1 is MNHEY and CDR2 is SMNVEV (reference sequence). As DNA, the CDR3 is TGTGCCAGCAGTTTGGGGACAGCGAACACTGAAGCTTTCTTT. Translating gives CASSLGTANTEAFF.

The rearrangement uses TRBV19 and TRBJ1-2; TRBD1 matches at 7 bases. Looked up from germline, CDR1 is LNHDA and CDR2 is SQIVND (reference sequence). The CDR3 runs to 15 residues. Trimming took 3 bases from V and 2 from J; bases not matched to a gene: 6. CDR3 protein: CASSISGQANYGYTF. CDR3 nucleotides: TGTGCCAGTAGTATTTCAGGACAGGCGAACTATGGCTACACCTTC.

The rearrangement joins TRBV28 to TRBJ1-5, with 11 positions matching TRBD1. The CDR3 covers 14 residues. Germline trimming cut 5 bases from V and 7 bases from J; bases unmatched to any gene: 4. The germline V gene has CDR1 MDHEN and CDR2 SYDVKM. CDR3 DNA: TGTGCCAGCAGTGGACAGGGGGCGCGACAGCCCCAGCATTTT. Translation gives CASSGQGARQPQHF.

The chain has TRBV5-4 and TRBJ2-7; 9 nucleotides align to TRBD1. With V trimmed by 4 bases and J by 4 bases, 12 bases remained unmatched. CDR3 length: 16 amino acids. CDR1 is SGHNT and CDR2 is YYREEE in the germline V gene (reference sequence). CDR3: CASSRSAGTGQYEQYF. The CDR3 DNA reads TGTGCCAGCAGCCGCTCCGCCGGGACAGGGCAGTACGAGCAGTACTTC.

The chain joins TRBV19 to TRBJ2-2, with D possibly TRBD1 on 6 matching bases. The CDR3 has 16 residues. V was trimmed by 7 bases and J by 1 base, leaving 16 bases between them. The V gene's germline CDR1 is LNHDA and CDR2 SQIVND (reference sequence). CDR3 in DNA: TGTGCCAGTAAGCTAAGTACAGGGTTGAACACCGGGGAGCTGTTTTTT. Its translation is CASKLSTGLNTGELFF.

This clone has only one observation. The chain recombines TRBV5-5 with TRBJ2-7; perhaps TRBD1 as D (6 bases). The CDR3 is 16 residues long. V lost 1 base and J lost 2, with 16 bases in between. Germline V gene lookup returns CDR1 SGHKS and CDR2 YYEKEE (reference sequence). The CDR3 reads CASSLSQGKRTYEQYF. The CDR3 bases are TGTGCCAGCAGCTTGAGCCAGGGGAAACGAACCTACGAGCAGTACTTC.

This sequence joins TRBV18 and TRBJ2-5; no clear D. Germline assignment: CDR1 KGHSH and CDR2 LQKENI. This CDR3 is built from 12 residues. V was pared by 2 bases and J by 3 bases, with 4 bases between. The CDR3 nucleotides are TGTGCCAGCTCACCAGGGGAAGAGACCCAGTACTTC. Protein: CASSPGEETQYF.

V is TRBV9 and J is TRBJ2-5; 11 bases agree with TRBD2. Germline CDR1 and CDR2: SGDLS and YYNGEE. The CDR3 is 15 amino acids. The J segment lost 5 bases and the V segment lost 2 bases, leaving 5 bases of the junction unmatched. The CDR3 DNA is TGTGCCAGCAGCGTGGGTAGCGGGAGGGCTGAGACCCAGTACTTC. The encoded protein is CASSVGSGRAETQYF.

CDR3 sequence (DNA): TGTGTCACAGGGACAGGGGGCAAGACAGATACGCAGTATTTT. The encoded protein is CVTGTGGKTDTQYF. The chain recombines TRBV27 with TRBJ2-3; 12 bases fit TRBD1. There are 14 residues in the CDR3. Germline lookup yields CDR1 MNHEY and CDR2 SMNVEV (reference sequence).

The gene calls are TRBV4-3 and TRBJ2-7; 15 bases fit TRBD2. The CDR3 is 18 residues long. Germline V CDR1 and CDR2: LGHNA, YSLEER. Losses at the gene ends were 4 bases for V and 0 bases for J; bases not matched to a gene: 7. CDR3 in amino acids: CASSLGLAGGGDSYEQYF. The CDR3 region has the DNA TGCGCCAGCAGCCTGGGACTAGCGGGAGGTGGGGACTCCTACGAGCAGTACTTC.

The rearrangement uses TRBV7-2 and TRBJ1-1; no clear D gene. The CDR3 sequence is 14 residues long. Trimming took off 3 bases at V and 3 bases at J, with 11 bases between the two ends. Looked up from germline, CDR1 is SGHTA and CDR2 is FQGNSA. The CDR3 reads CASSFRGFDTEAFF. CDR3 coding DNA: TGTGCCAGCAGCTTCCGAGGGTTTGACACTGAAGCTTTCTTT.

V usage is TRBV30 and J usage is TRBJ1-4; 9 bases map to TRBD1. This CDR3 is built from 14 residues. V gave up 3 bases and J gave up 8 bases; unmatched junction bases: 7. Per germline, CDR1 GTSNPN and CDR2 SVGIG (reference sequence). CDR3 residues: CAWSPGQGGEKLFF. The CDR3 DNA is TGTGCCTGGAGCCCGGGACAGGGTGGGGAAAAACTGTTTTTT.

This chain joins TRBV29-1 and TRBJ2-7; TRBD1 matches at 7 bases. Germline assignment: CDR1 SQVTM and CDR2 ANQGSEA. CDR3 length: 10 residues. Losses at the gene ends were 7 bases for V and 5 bases for J; bases not matched to a gene: 2. The CDR3 protein is CSATGDEQYF. The CDR3, as DNA: TGCAGCGCCACAGGGGACGAGCAGTACTTC.

The chain combines TRBV9 with TRBJ1-6, with D possibly being TRBD1 (6 bases). There are 14 residues in the CDR3. Germline lookup yields CDR1 SGDLS and CDR2 YYNGEE. V shed 5 bases and J shed 7 bases, with 13 bases lying between them. CDR3 in DNA: TGTGCCAGCAGATCAGCGGGGGGCAATTCACCCCTCCACTTT. It is translated as CASRSAGGNSPLHF.

J is TRBJ2-7 and V is TRBV3-1 (or the pseudogene TRBV3-2), with 7 bases fitting TRBD2. The CDR3 has 14 residues. V lost 2 bases to trimming and J lost 7 bases; unmatched junction nucleotides: 8. Germline V gives CDR1 LGHDT, CDR2 YNNKEL (reference sequence). CDR3 coding DNA: TGTGCCAGCAGCCAATCGCTAGCGGTAATGGAGCAGTACTTC. Protein product: CASSQSLAVMEQYF.

V gene TRBV5-8 combines with J gene TRBJ2-3; maybe TRBD2 (5 bases). Germline loops: CDR1 SGHTS, CDR2 YDEGEE. This CDR3 spans 11 amino acids. The V end lost 5 bases, the J end lost 6 bases, and 7 bases lay between the germline ends. The CDR3 loop reads CASRRVDTQYF. DNA for the CDR3: TGTGCCAGCAGGAGGGTTGATACGCAGTATTTT.

The chain couples TRBV3-1 (or the pseudogene TRBV3-2) to TRBJ2-2, with 7 positions matching TRBD1. J was trimmed by 6 bases and V by 1 base; bases with no gene match: 5. The CDR3 runs 15 residues. Germline V gives CDR1 LGHDT, CDR2 YNNKEL (reference sequence). This CDR3 is CASSQGDSRAGELFF. Here the CDR3 DNA reads TGTGCCAGCAGCCAAGGGGACAGCCGGGCCGGGGAGCTGTTTTTT.

V and J are TRBV3-1 (or the pseudogene TRBV3-2) and TRBJ2-5; TRBD2 matches at 7 bases. V was clipped by 1 base and J by 1 base; unmatched bases: 6. Germline-derived CDR1 and CDR2 are LGHDT and YNNKEL (reference sequence). The CDR3 totals 16 residues. CDR3: CASSQGGAGAQETQYF. The CDR3 DNA follows: TGTGCCAGCAGCCAAGGAGGGGCGGGAGCCCAAGAGACCCAGTACTTC.

The rearrangement uses TRBV28 and TRBJ1-5; tentative D call: TRBD1 (5 bases). The CDR3 runs 12 residues. Germline V gives CDR1 MDHEN, CDR2 SYDVKM. Trimming removed 10 bases at V and 7 bases at J, with 14 bases between. CDR3 DNA sequence: TGTGCCACCATTGGGGGGGGGCAGCCCCAGCATTTT. Translation: CATIGGGQPQHF.